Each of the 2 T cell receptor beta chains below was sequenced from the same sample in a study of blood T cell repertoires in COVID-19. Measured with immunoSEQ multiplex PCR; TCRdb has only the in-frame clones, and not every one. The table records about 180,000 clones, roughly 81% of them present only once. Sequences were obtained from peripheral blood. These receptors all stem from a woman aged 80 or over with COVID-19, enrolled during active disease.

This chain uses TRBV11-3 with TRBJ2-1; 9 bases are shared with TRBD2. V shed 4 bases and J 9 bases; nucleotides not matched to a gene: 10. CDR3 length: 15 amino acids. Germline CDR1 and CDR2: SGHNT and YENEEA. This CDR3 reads CASSSGLAQTGEQFF. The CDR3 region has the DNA TGTGCCAGCAGCTCGGGACTAGCCCAAACAGGTGAGCAGTTCTTC.

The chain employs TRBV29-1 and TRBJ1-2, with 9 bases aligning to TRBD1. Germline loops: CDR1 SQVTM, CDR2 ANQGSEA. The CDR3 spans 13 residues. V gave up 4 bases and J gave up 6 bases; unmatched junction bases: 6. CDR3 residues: CSVVGTGPDGYTF. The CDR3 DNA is TGCAGCGTTGTTGGGACAGGGCCCGATGGCTACACCTTC.